Each of the 10 T cell receptor beta chains below was sequenced from the same sample in a study of cytomegalovirus exposure and HLA in healthy donors. Primers for the PCR totalled 60 Vbeta and 13 Jbeta. The assay was immunoSEQ multiplex PCR, and TCRdb's table has in-frame clones only and misses some. Seen here are under 200,000 clones, about 85% observed once, and the top ten hold around 2.5%. Sequenced material: PBMCs. These receptors were obtained from a young man in good health and CMV-seropositive.

The V call is TRBV29-1, the J call TRBJ2-2, with D possibly being TRBD1 (6 bases). Trimming cost V 0 bases and J 7 bases, with 9 bases left between them. Germline V gives CDR1 SQVTM, CDR2 ANQGSEA. The CDR3 runs to 13 residues. The CDR3 sequence: CSVEEAGVGELFF. CDR3 bases: TGCAGCGTTGAAGAGGCAGGGGTCGGGGAGCTGTTTTTT.

The chain employs TRBV29-1 and TRBJ2-5, with 11 bases fitting TRBD2. Germline V gene lookup returns CDR1 SQVTM and CDR2 ANQGSEA. There are 13 residues in the CDR3. With 7 bases clipped from V and 4 bases from J, the junction kept 5 bases outside the gene matches. The CDR3 protein is CSGSGRARETQYF. CDR3 bases: TGCAGCGGTAGCGGGAGGGCCAGAGAGACCCAGTACTTC.

The J gene is TRBJ1-1, the V gene TRBV11-2, with D possibly TRBD1 on 5 matching bases. V lost 2 bases, J lost 0 bases, and 10 bases lay in between. CDR1 is SGHAT, CDR2 FQNNGV, per germline. This CDR3 contains 15 residues. CDR3 residues: CASSLNQGMNTEAFF. In nucleotides, the CDR3 is TGTGCCAGCAGCTTAAATCAGGGAATGAACACTGAAGCTTTCTTT. Drawing the rest from reference TRBV11-2 and TRBJ1-1, the complete variable domain is EAGVAQSPRYKIIEKRQSVAFWCNPISGHATLYWYQQILGQGPKLLIQFQNNGVVDDSQLPKDRFSAERLKGVDSTLKIQPAKLEDSAVYLCASSLNQGMNTEAFFGQGTRLTVV.

The rearrangement joins TRBV10-1 to TRBJ2-1; 8 positions match TRBD2. The CDR3 totals 15 residues. Germline-derived CDR1 and CDR2 are WNHNN and SYGVQD (reference sequence). The J segment lost 7 bases and the V segment lost 2 bases, leaving 7 bases of the junction unmatched. The CDR3 here is CASSEGKAGVNEQFF. The CDR3 DNA is TGCGCCAGCAGTGAGGGGAAAGCGGGAGTTAATGAGCAGTTCTTC.

V usage is TRBV14 and J usage is TRBJ2-2; maybe TRBD2 (5 bases). V was cut by 4 bases and J by 5 bases, with 8 bases left in between. Germline CDR1 is SGHDN and CDR2 is FVKESK. The CDR3 loop spans 13 amino acids. CDR3 sequence (DNA): TGTGCCAGCAGCCCCACGGGAACCGGGGAGCTGTTTTTT. This gives the protein CASSPTGTGELFF.

The V call is TRBV11-3, the J call TRBJ2-3; 8 bases match TRBD2. The CDR3 runs to 14 residues. The ends lost 3 bases at V and 3 bases at J; junction bases unmatched: 2. CDR1 and CDR2 from the germline V gene are SGHNT and YENEEA. CDR3 region: CASSLGLVTDTQYF. CDR3 DNA sequence: TGTGCCAGCAGCTTGGGACTAGTGACAGATACGCAGTATTTT. The entire variable domain, with the rest obtained from reference TRBV11-3 and TRBJ2-3, is as follows: EAGVVQSPRYKIIEKKQPVAFWCNPISGHNTLYWYLQNLGQGPELLIRYENEEAVDDSQLPKDRFSAERLKGVDSTLKIQPAELGDSAVYLCASSLGLVTDTQYFGPGTRLTVL.

V gene TRBV13 combines with J gene TRBJ1-2, with a tentative D call TRBD1 (6 bases). V lost 1 base and J 7 bases, leaving 19 bases between the germline ends. The CDR3 has 16 residues. The V gene's germline CDR1 is PRHDT and CDR2 FYEKMQ (reference sequence). CDR3 residues: CASSLEGSATGSGYTF. The CDR3 nucleotides read TGTGCCAGCAGCTTAGAGGGGAGCGCGACAGGTTCTGGCTACACCTTC.

This clone appeared once. The chain recombines TRBV9 with TRBJ2-5; possible D gene TRBD2, 6 bases. The germline gives CDR1 SGDLS, CDR2 YYNGEE. The CDR3 is 14 residues long. Trimming left V 3 bases short and J 2 bases short, with 11 bases between. The CDR3 is CASSGKRGQETQYF. Written as DNA, the CDR3 is TGTGCCAGCAGCGGAAAACGGGGGCAAGAGACCCAGTACTTC.

This clone has a handful of counts. V and J are TRBV7-9 and TRBJ1-5, with TRBD1 matching 10 bases. Germline V gene sequence: CDR1 SEHNR, CDR2 FQNEAQ (reference sequence). V lost 5 bases to trimming and J lost 7 bases; unmatched junction nucleotides: 8. The CDR3 spans 15 residues. CDR3 DNA sequence: TGTGCCAGCAGCCCGACAGGGGGCGTTAAACAGCCCCAGCATTTT. It encodes CASSPTGGVKQPQHF.

This chain connects TRBV5-6 to TRBJ1-6; D is possibly TRBD1 (5 bases). CDR3 size: 16 residues. V gave up 1 base and J gave up 2 bases, with 10 bases separating them. Germline CDR1 SGHDT, CDR2 YYEEEE. This chain's CDR3 is CASSLTGVTYNSPLHF. The DNA of the CDR3 is TGTGCCAGCAGCTTGACGGGGGTCACCTATAATTCACCCCTCCACTTT.